These 28 T cell receptor beta chains were sequenced from one sample in a study of spatial heterogeneity in lung cancer. The time point: sample taken at primary tumor resection. No cell sorting; template was whole RNA from tumor, lung tissue or PBMC. Each CDR3 protein gets one entry after TCRdb re-called the 5' RACE reads with MiXCR. The data show about 5,000 distinct CDR3 sequences, around 16% seen once. The specimen comprised normal lung tissue next to the tumor, sampled at surgery. Receptor source: a male donor with early-stage non-small cell lung cancer.

Relative to its sample, this clonotype is medium-sized. The genes are TRBV3-1 and TRBJ1-2; D is perhaps TRBD1 (5 bases). Deletions cut 3 bases from V and 1 base from J, with 12 bases between. In germline, CDR1 is LGHDT, CDR2 YNNKEL (reference sequence). This CDR3 spans 15 amino acids. The CDR3 bases are TGTGCCAGCAGCCACCGGGACGGGCTTAACTATGGCTACACCTTC. Translation gives CASSHRDGLNYGYTF.

The chain combines TRBV24-1 with TRBJ2-1; 11 bases fit TRBD2. CDR3 size: 17 residues. Germline-derived CDR1 and CDR2 are KGHDR and SFDVKD. Unmatched junction bases numbered 11, after V lost 4 bases and J lost 7 bases. This CDR3 reads CATSEATASGRRNEQFF. The CDR3 DNA follows: TGTGCCACCAGTGAGGCGACGGCTAGCGGGAGGAGGAATGAGCAGTTCTTC.

The chain employs TRBV20-1 and TRBJ1-5; TRBD1 agrees at 10 bases. Germline assignment: CDR1 DFQATT and CDR2 SNEGSKA (reference sequence). There are 13 residues in the CDR3. V shed 7 bases and J 7 bases; nucleotides not matched to a gene: 7. The CDR3 coding sequence is TGCAGTGTTAGGGACAGGGGAGGACAGCCCCAGCATTTT. It translates to CSVRDRGGQPQHF.

V is TRBV10-2 and J is TRBJ1-4; TRBD1 is a possible D gene (5 bases). Trimming pared 3 bases from V and 7 bases from J, leaving 12 bases between. CDR3 length equals 14 residues. The V gene's germline CDR1 is WSHSY and CDR2 SAAADI. CDR3 loop: CASSDGVTAEKLFF. The CDR3 DNA is TGCGCCAGCAGTGACGGGGTGACAGCTGAAAAACTGTTTTTT.

There are a few counts of this clonotype. The chain has TRBV3-1 and TRBJ2-6; D is undetermined. CDR1 is LGHDT, CDR2 YNNKEL, per germline (reference sequence). The CDR3 is 14 amino acids. V dropped 6 bases and J dropped 4 bases, with 10 bases sitting between them. CDR3 sequence (DNA): TGTGCCAGCAGACCCCTTTCAGGGGCCAACGTCCTGACTTTC. Amino acids: CASRPLSGANVLTF.

In its sample, this clonotype ranks as medium-sized. The CDR3 region is CASSSRRGDTEAFF. Written as DNA, the CDR3 is TGTGCCAGCAGTTCCCGGCGGGGGGACACTGAAGCTTTCTTT. This rearrangement joins TRBV6-1 to TRBJ1-1; a possible D gene is TRBD1 (5 bases). The CDR3 is made up of 14 amino acids. The germline V and J ends were trimmed by 5 bases and 3 bases, with 13 bases remaining between them. CDR1 is MNHNS, CDR2 SASEGT, per germline.

By proportion, this clonotype is medium-sized. The CDR3 nucleotides are TGCGCCAGCAGCTTGAGTGAGGGCGGTGACGAGCAGTACGTC. Protein product: CASSLSEGGDEQYV. The J gene is TRBJ2-7, the V gene TRBV5-1; D perhaps matches TRBD2 (5 bases). This CDR3 is 14 amino acids long. Per germline, CDR1 SGHRS and CDR2 YFSETQ. With 1 base removed from V and 5 bases from J, the gap between germline ends came to 13 bases.

The rearrangement joins TRBV20-1 to TRBJ2-1; D unclear. Per germline, CDR1 DFQATT and CDR2 SNEGSKA (reference sequence). The CDR3 totals 10 residues. The V end was cut by 5 bases, the J end by 4 bases, with 3 bases between. CDR3 bases: TGCAGTGCTGCGTACAATGAGCAGTTCTTC. The encoded protein is CSAAYNEQFF.

The V gene is TRBV3-1, the J gene TRBJ2-7; the match to TRBD1 covers 10 bases. The V and J ends lost 6 bases and 4 bases, in that order; junction bases with no gene match: 6. Germline assignment: CDR1 LGHDT and CDR2 YNNKEL (reference sequence). The CDR3 loop spans 14 amino acids. The CDR3 DNA reads as TGTGCCAGCAGACTGAGACAGGGGGCATACGAGCAGTACTTC. This gives the protein CASRLRQGAYEQYF.

The rearrangement joins TRBV23-1 to TRBJ1-5; D remains ambiguous. TRBV23-1 is an open reading frame whose function is uncertain. This CDR3 contains 15 residues. Trimming shortened V by 0 bases and J by 3 bases, and 9 bases separated the two germline ends. The CDR3 protein is CASSQSSDHNQPQHF. The CDR3 DNA sequence: TGCGCCAGCAGTCAATCTTCAGACCACAATCAGCCCCAGCATTTT.

This clonotype was recorded many times. V gene TRBV9 combines with J gene TRBJ2-5; no reliable D call. Trimming removed 0 bases from V and 5 bases from J, with 2 bases in between. CDR1 and CDR2 (germline): SGDLS, YYNGEE. The CDR3 is 11 amino acids. The CDR3 region has the DNA TGTGCCAGCAGCGTAGCGGAGACCCAGTACTTC. It is translated as CASSVAETQYF.

This clonotype is classed as medium-sized (0.01 to 0.1%). The chain links TRBV28 to TRBJ1-3; D remains ambiguous. V was cut by 6 bases and J by 0 bases, with 15 bases left in between. Germline CDR1 MDHEN, CDR2 SYDVKM. CDR3 size: 16 residues. CDR3 DNA sequence: TGTGCCAGCAGCTCCCCCCACAGTTACTCTGGAAACACCATATATTTT. Translating it yields CASSSPHSYSGNTIYF.

In this sample, this clonotype is medium-sized. The V gene is TRBV5-6, the J gene TRBJ2-5; D may be TRBD1 (5 bases). Germline CDR1 SGHDT, CDR2 YYEEEE. The V and J ends lost 4 bases and 5 bases respectively, with 15 bases between them. This CDR3 comprises 14 residues. In DNA, the CDR3 is TGTGCCAGCAGCCAAGGGGCTGGACATGAGACCCAGTACTTC. This sequence encodes CASSQGAGHETQYF. Filled out from reference TRBV5-6 and TRBJ2-5, the complete variable domain reads DAGVTQSPTHLIKTRGQQVTLRCSPKSGHDTVSWYQQALGQGPQFIFQYYEEEERQRGNFPDRFSGHQFPNYSSELNVNALLLGDSALYLCASSQGAGHETQYFGPGTRLLVL.

In this sample, this clonotype turned up a few times. V and J are TRBV29-1 and TRBJ2-7; D possibly matches TRBD1 or TRBD2 (5 bases each). The CDR3 contains 14 residues. Germline V gene lookup returns CDR1 SQVTM and CDR2 ANQGSEA. Trimming pared 5 bases from V and 0 bases from J, leaving 14 bases between. This CDR3 reads CSVQRGTDSYEQYF. The CDR3 DNA sequence: TGCAGCGTTCAAAGAGGGACGGACTCCTACGAGCAGTACTTC.

In its sample, this clonotype is medium-sized. The chain has TRBV27 and TRBJ1-5, with 9 bases aligning to TRBD1. Unmatched junction bases numbered 5, after V lost 7 bases and J lost 1 base. The CDR3 runs to 15 residues. Germline V gene lookup returns CDR1 MNHEY and CDR2 SMNVEV (reference sequence). The CDR3 DNA reads TGTGCCAGCAAGGCAGGGACAGGGAGCAATCAGCCCCAGCATTTT. It codes for CASKAGTGSNQPQHF.

This clonotype was seen more than once but under ten times. This chain joins TRBV7-8 and TRBJ2-5, with D perhaps matching TRBD1 (7 bases). The CDR3 has 15 amino acids. The ends were cut back, 5 bases at V and 5 bases at J, with 18 bases in the middle. Germline V CDR1 and CDR2: SGHVS, FQNEAQ. CDR3 nucleotides: TGTGCCAGCAGCCCGCGGGACAGCCGGGTGGAGACCCAGTACTTC. Translation gives CASSPRDSRVETQYF.

Many counts were recorded for this clonotype. This chain connects TRBV4-2 to TRBJ2-2, with no clear D. The V end was cut by 0 bases, the J end by 0 bases, with 8 bases between. Per germline, CDR1 LGHNA and CDR2 YNFKEQ. CDR3 size: 16 residues. CDR3 residues: CASSQDLAANTGELFF. CDR3 DNA sequence: TGTGCCAGCAGCCAAGATTTGGCGGCGAACACCGGGGAGCTGTTTTTT.

Judged by abundance, this clonotype is medium-sized. The chain carries TRBV29-1 and TRBJ2-1; 7 nucleotides match TRBD1. The germline V gene has CDR1 SQVTM and CDR2 ANQGSEA. V dropped 4 bases and J dropped 4; count of bases not matched to a gene: 7. The CDR3 is 14 amino acids. The CDR3, as DNA: TGCAGCGTTGGTACACTGGGACAGTACAATGAGCAGTTCTTC. This gives the protein CSVGTLGQYNEQFF.

The table lists this clonotype with many counts. This sequence joins TRBV20-1 and TRBJ2-7, with 7 bases fitting TRBD1. The CDR3 loop spans 14 amino acids. Germline V lookup: CDR1 DFQATT, CDR2 SNEGSKA (reference sequence). V shed 4 bases and J 5 bases; nucleotides not matched to a gene: 11. CDR3 region: CSANRQGRSDEQYF. In DNA, the CDR3 is TGCAGTGCTAACAGACAGGGTAGATCCGACGAGCAGTACTTC.

This clonotype was found many times. V and J are TRBV12-5 and TRBJ2-7; D unresolved. Trimming pared 9 bases from V and 6 bases from J, leaving 12 bases between. Germline lookup yields CDR1 LGHNT and CDR2 FRNRAP. CDR3 length equals 11 residues. The CDR3 nucleotides read TGTGCTAGCGCCTTCAGGTGCGAGCAGTACGTC. It translates to CASAFRCEQYV.

This clonotype has a count of ten or more. CDR3 nucleotide sequence: TGTGCCAGCAGCCTCGAACCCGTTGGGGGGGAGCTGTTTTTT. It translates to CASSLEPVGGELFF. The chain uses TRBV4-2 and TRBJ2-2; D not resolved. V lost 4 bases to trimming and J lost 8 bases, with 14 bases between them. CDR1 is LGHNA, CDR2 YNFKEQ, per germline. The CDR3 has 14 amino acids.

By proportion, this clonotype is medium-sized. A read error may produce the germline difference seen at one junction end. V and J are TRBV30 and TRBJ2-7; TRBD2 might be the D (5 bases). Germline V gene sequence: CDR1 GTSNPN, CDR2 SVGIG (reference sequence). The CDR3 contains 11 residues. Written as DNA, the CDR3 is TGTGCCGGGAGTCGGGGTCTCGAGCAGTACTTC. It yields the protein CAGSRGLEQYF.

By its share, this clonotype is medium-sized. J is TRBJ1-5 and V is TRBV12-3 or TRBV12-4; D is possibly TRBD1 (6 bases). V lost 6 bases and J 2 bases, leaving 14 bases between the germline ends. This CDR3 has 15 amino acids. The CDR3 sequence: CASREQGKGNQPQHF. The CDR3 DNA follows: TGTGCCAGCAGGGAACAGGGTAAAGGCAATCAGCCCCAGCATTTT.

The V call is TRBV30, the J call TRBJ1-1; D is undetermined. Germline values: CDR1 GTSNPN, CDR2 SVGIG (reference sequence). CDR3 length: 11 amino acids. With 4 bases removed from V and 8 bases from J, the gap between germline ends came to 11 bases. CDR3 amino acids: CAWIGRREAFF. CDR3 DNA: TGTGCCTGGATCGGCAGACGAGAAGCTTTCTTT.

By sample fraction, this clonotype is medium-sized. The chain has TRBV20-1 and TRBJ2-5, with TRBD2 matching 8 bases. CDR3 size: 15 residues. The V gene's germline CDR1 is DFQATT and CDR2 SNEGSKA (reference sequence). Trimming cost V 0 bases and J 9 bases; bases outside gene matches: 12. The CDR3 protein is CSARDLGRARAAQYF. The CDR3 DNA is TGCAGTGCTAGAGATCTCGGGAGGGCCAGGGCGGCCCAGTACTTC.

V usage is TRBV7-2 and J usage is TRBJ1-2; tentatively, D is TRBD1 (5 bases). This CDR3 has 15 amino acids. CDR1 and CDR2 from the germline V gene are SGHTA and FQGNSA. The ends were cut back, 4 bases at V and 8 bases at J, with 20 bases in the middle. The chain's CDR3 is CASSSTHMTAGGYTF. In nucleotides, the CDR3 is TGTGCCAGCAGCTCCACCCACATGACAGCCGGAGGCTACACCTTC.

This clonotype was detected a few times. This chain connects TRBV10-3 to TRBJ2-2; no firm D call. Germline assignment: CDR1 ENHRY and CDR2 SYGVKD. Between the trimmed V and J ends, which lost 6 bases and 1 base, there was a span of 6 bases. This CDR3 is built from 13 residues. The CDR3 spells CAIRGENTGELFF. CDR3 coding DNA: TGTGCCATCAGGGGCGAGAACACCGGGGAGCTGTTTTTT.

This clonotype is deemed medium-sized. The gene calls are TRBV20-1 and TRBJ1-1; no firm D call. The germline V and J ends were trimmed by 0 bases and 4 bases, with 12 bases remaining between them. Germline CDR1 and CDR2: DFQATT and SNEGSKA (reference sequence). The CDR3 is 14 amino acids. CDR3 coding DNA: TGCAGTGCTAGAGAGGACGGAGAGGGCACTGAAGCTTTCTTT. Amino acids: CSAREDGEGTEAFF.